These 25 T cell receptor beta chains came from one sample sequenced in a study of beta chain features in type 1 diabetes. Since all of the isolated RNA was reverse transcribed, expressed TCRB transcripts were what got sequenced. Assay used: immunoSEQ multiplex PCR; TCRdb lists only in-frame clones, some missing. Of about 260,000 clones in the sample, roughly two thirds are singletons; the top ten hold 0.053%. The sample comprised naive CD4+ T cells from blood. The receptor source for this set is a young man in good health.

The genes are TRBV30 and TRBJ2-5, with D possibly TRBD2 on 5 matching bases. The germline CDR1 and CDR2 sequences are GTSNPN and SVGIG (reference sequence). This CDR3 contains 14 residues. With 4 bases removed from V and 6 bases from J, the gap between germline ends came to 18 bases. Here the CDR3 reads CAWTVWDREKTQYF. The CDR3 coding sequence is TGTGCCTGGACGGTGTGGGATCGGGAAAAGACCCAGTACTTC.

The rearrangement joins TRBV30 to TRBJ2-5; D assignment may be TRBD1 or TRBD2 (5 bases each). V gave up 4 bases and J gave up 2 bases, with 11 bases separating them. The CDR3 is 13 amino acids. Germline lookup yields CDR1 GTSNPN and CDR2 SVGIG (reference sequence). CDR3 residues: CAWNRGVQETQYF. The CDR3 DNA is TGTGCCTGGAACCGAGGGGTACAAGAGACCCAGTACTTC.

This sequence joins TRBV29-1 and TRBJ2-7, with 8 bases fitting TRBD1. The junction had 6 bases not matched to a gene; V was cut back by 5 bases and J by 3 bases. CDR3 length: 13 amino acids. The germline CDR1 and CDR2 sequences are SQVTM and ANQGSEA. The CDR3 spells CSVLQGVDYEQYF. CDR3 DNA: TGCAGCGTTCTACAGGGGGTGGACTACGAGCAGTACTTC.

This clone was seen once. This chain links TRBV9 with TRBJ2-1; 12 bases agree with TRBD2. CDR1 is SGDLS and CDR2 is YYNGEE in the germline V gene. There are 18 residues in the CDR3. Trimming cost V 4 bases and J 4 bases; bases outside gene matches: 12. The DNA of the CDR3 is TGTGCCAGCAGCCTTAGCCCGACTAGCGGGAGTCGATACAATGAGCAGTTCTTC. As protein: CASSLSPTSGSRYNEQFF.

The J gene is TRBJ2-2, the V gene TRBV29-1, with no clear D. V gave up 4 bases and J gave up 5 bases, with 8 bases separating them. The germline CDR1 and CDR2 sequences are SQVTM and ANQGSEA. The CDR3 sequence is 12 residues long. The CDR3 region is CSVGLATGELFF. For the CDR3, the DNA is TGCAGCGTTGGTTTGGCAACCGGGGAGCTGTTTTTT.

In its sample, this clone was seen once. The J gene is TRBJ2-7, the V gene TRBV29-1; D gene unclear. V lost 3 bases and J lost 2, with 11 bases in between. This CDR3 is 13 amino acids long. The germline gives CDR1 SQVTM, CDR2 ANQGSEA. The CDR3: CSVESASTYEQYF. In nucleotides, the CDR3 is TGCAGCGTTGAGTCGGCCAGCACCTACGAGCAGTACTTC.

V gene TRBV29-1 combines with J gene TRBJ2-6; D might be TRBD1 or TRBD2, each matching 5 bases. With 7 bases removed from V and 0 bases from J, the gap between germline ends came to 10 bases. The V gene's germline CDR1 is SQVTM and CDR2 ANQGSEA. This CDR3 contains 14 residues. CDR3 region: CSASGSSGANVLTF. DNA for the CDR3: TGCAGCGCCTCAGGGAGCTCTGGGGCCAACGTCCTGACTTTC.

This clone was observed a single time. J is TRBJ2-2 and V is TRBV14, with 7 bases identical to TRBD1. The CDR3 length is 14 residues. J lost 12 bases, V lost 3 bases, and 10 bases had no gene match. From germline, CDR1 is SGHDN and CDR2 FVKESK. In DNA, the CDR3 is TGTGCCAGCAGCCACAACGCCGGGACAGCTAAGCTGTTTTTT. Translated: CASSHNAGTAKLFF.

This chain joins TRBV7-2 and TRBJ1-1; D gene uncertain. Germline V CDR1 and CDR2: SGHTA, FQGNSA. This CDR3 spans 12 amino acids. V lost 4 bases and J lost 1, with 4 bases in between. The CDR3 sequence: CASSSRNTEAFF. DNA for the CDR3: TGTGCCAGCAGCTCCCGGAACACTGAAGCTTTCTTT.

The chain has TRBV19 and TRBJ2-7; D remains ambiguous. The germline CDR1 and CDR2 sequences are LNHDA and SQIVND (reference sequence). Trimming took off 6 bases at V and 0 bases at J, with 9 bases between the two ends. The CDR3 has 13 amino acids. As DNA, the CDR3 is TGTGCCAGTAGCCTCGACTTCTCCTACGAGCAGTACTTC. It is translated as CASSLDFSYEQYF.

The chain links TRBV28 to TRBJ2-2; a weak D match, TRBD2 (5 bases). CDR3 length: 16 residues. Germline V gene data show CDR1 as MDHEN and CDR2 as SYDVKM. Trimming took 4 bases from V and 5 from J, leaving 17 bases between them. The CDR3 DNA follows: TGTGCCAGCAGTTCGACTACCGCACCGAGGACCGGGGAGCTGTTTTTT. This gives the protein CASSSTTAPRTGELFF.

This chain uses TRBV4-1 with TRBJ1-2; D remains unclear. Per germline, CDR1 MGHRA and CDR2 YSYEKL. The CDR3 contains 12 residues. V was trimmed by 4 bases and J by 2 bases, leaving 5 bases between them. In DNA, the CDR3 is TGCGCCAGCAGCCGAGAAAACTATGGCTACACCTTC. This codes for CASSRENYGYTF.

The J gene is TRBJ2-5, the V gene TRBV9, with 9 nucleotides matching TRBD1. Germline-derived CDR1 and CDR2 are SGDLS and YYNGEE. The CDR3 contains 18 residues. V lost 0 bases to trimming and J lost 1 base; unmatched junction nucleotides: 10. The CDR3, as DNA: TGTGCCAGCAGCGTAGACACAGGGGGCCCCGTGGTCCAAGAGACCCAGTACTTC. Translating it yields CASSVDTGGPVVQETQYF. Full variable domain (outside the CDR3, taken from reference TRBV9 and TRBJ2-5): DSGVTQTPKHLITATGQRVTLRCSPRSGDLSVYWYQQSLDQGLQFLIQYYNGEERAKGNILERFSAQQFPDLHSELNLSSLELGDSALYFCASSVDTGGPVVQETQYFGPGTRLLVL.

V and J are TRBV15 and TRBJ2-2; perhaps TRBD2 as D (6 bases). The CDR3 length is 15 residues. Trimming stripped 2 bases from V and 4 bases from J, with 11 bases between. Germline V gene lookup returns CDR1 LNHNV and CDR2 YYDKDF (reference sequence). CDR3 amino acids: CATSRSRGGTGELFF. The DNA for the CDR3 is TGTGCCACCAGCAGATCGAGGGGAGGCACCGGGGAGCTGTTTTTT.

The rearrangement links TRBV5-4 to TRBJ2-1, with D possibly being TRBD2 (5 bases). Per the germline V gene, CDR1 is SGHNT and CDR2 is YYREEE (reference sequence). V gave up 3 bases and J gave up 4 bases, with 14 bases separating them. This CDR3 spans 15 amino acids. The CDR3, as DNA: TGTGCCAGCAGCTCCCGGAGGAGCGATTACAATGAGCAGTTCTTC. This encodes CASSSRRSDYNEQFF.

This rearrangement joins TRBV5-6 to TRBJ1-4; TRBD1 is a possible D gene (5 bases). The CDR3 spans 14 residues. Germline loops: CDR1 SGHDT, CDR2 YYEEEE. With 6 bases removed from V and 4 bases from J, the gap between germline ends came to 13 bases. The CDR3: CASNLRGNNEKLFF. The CDR3 DNA sequence: TGTGCCAGCAACCTCCGGGGCAATAATGAAAAACTGTTTTTT.

The chain couples TRBV30 to TRBJ1-6; 10 bases match TRBD1. Germline lookup yields CDR1 GTSNPN and CDR2 SVGIG (reference sequence). The CDR3 consists of 15 residues. Unmatched junction bases numbered 6, after V lost 1 base and J lost 9 bases. CDR3 sequence: CAWSAGDRGSSPLHF. CDR3 sequence (DNA): TGTGCCTGGAGTGCTGGGGACAGGGGAAGTTCACCCCTCCACTTT.

The CDR3 loop is CATAPAGGAKNIQYF. CDR3 in DNA: TGTGCCACCGCTCCAGCGGGAGGGGCCAAAAACATTCAGTACTTC. The V gene is TRBV6-5, the J gene TRBJ2-4; 10 bases are a match to TRBD2. Trimming at V came to 10 bases and at J to 1 base, leaving 7 bases not matched to a gene. The germline CDR1 and CDR2 sequences are MNHEY and SVGAGI. The CDR3 runs 15 residues.

The chain employs TRBV7-9 and TRBJ1-2, with D possibly being TRBD1 (5 bases). V lost 2 bases and J lost 7, with 14 bases in between. The V gene's germline CDR1 is SEHNR and CDR2 FQNEAQ (reference sequence). The CDR3 sequence is 14 residues long. CDR3: CASSLRQGLGGYTF. CDR3 bases: TGTGCCAGCAGCTTAAGGCAGGGTCTAGGTGGCTACACCTTC.

This clone was seen a handful of times. CDR3 amino acids: CAWTQTRGGELFF. The CDR3 DNA reads as TGTGCCTGGACCCAAACGAGGGGTGGGGAGCTGTTTTTT. The chain is built from TRBV30 and TRBJ2-2; D tentatively reads TRBD1 or TRBD2 (5 bases each). This CDR3 comprises 13 residues. CDR1 and CDR2 from the germline V gene are GTSNPN and SVGIG (reference sequence). Trimming removed 4 bases from V and 8 bases from J, with 14 bases in between.

The chain recombines TRBV30 with TRBJ1-3; D possibly corresponds to TRBD1 (6 bases). Germline V gives CDR1 GTSNPN, CDR2 SVGIG (reference sequence). The CDR3 totals 13 residues. Trimming took off 3 bases at V and 3 bases at J, with 9 bases between the two ends. In DNA, the CDR3 is TGTGCCTGGAGCGGACAGATTGGAAACACCATATATTTT. This translates into CAWSGQIGNTIYF.

The V and J genes are TRBV7-8 and TRBJ2-1; D is unresolved. This CDR3 has 15 residues. V was cut by 2 bases and J by 6 bases, with 14 bases left in between. Germline CDR1 is SGHVS and CDR2 is FQNEAQ. The DNA of the CDR3 is TGTGCCAGCAGCTTATTTGGTACGGGCGGCAATGAGCAGTTCTTC. Residues: CASSLFGTGGNEQFF.

The chain employs TRBV30 and TRBJ2-1; 9 nucleotides line up with TRBD2. Trimming at V came to 4 bases and at J to 8 bases, leaving 15 bases not matched to a gene. The CDR3 has 16 amino acids. CDR1 is GTSNPN, CDR2 SVGIG, per germline (reference sequence). The CDR3 DNA sequence: TGTGCCTGGACCGAAACCGTCTTTAGCGGGAGCTATGAGCAGTTCTTC. Translating gives CAWTETVFSGSYEQFF.

This sequence joins TRBV14 and TRBJ2-1; 10 nucleotides align to TRBD2. V gave up 0 bases and J gave up 8 bases; unmatched junction bases: 13. CDR1 and CDR2 from the germline V gene are SGHDN and FVKESK. This CDR3 spans 18 amino acids. The CDR3 loop is CASSQDILAGATIHEQFF. CDR3 sequence (DNA): TGTGCCAGCAGCCAAGATATCCTAGCGGGGGCTACAATCCATGAGCAGTTCTTC.

This clone was found a few times. This chain uses TRBV30 with TRBJ2-1; 8 bases are a match to TRBD1. Trimming cost V 0 bases and J 7 bases; bases outside gene matches: 8. The CDR3 contains 15 residues. Germline CDR1 and CDR2: GTSNPN and SVGIG (reference sequence). The CDR3 loop reads CAWSVRSGGTNEQFF. CDR3 coding DNA: TGTGCCTGGAGTGTACGGTCAGGGGGCACAAATGAGCAGTTCTTC.